The next 13 T cell receptor beta chains were all read from a single sample in a study of T cell repertoires in cytomegalovirus infection (dated by TCRdb to about 2019). Sequencing instrument: Illumina HiSeq 1500. Through fastp at Q25 and MiXCR, TCRdb rebuilt clones from the public reads, retaining in-frame beta chains. Records with the same CDR3 protein are collapsed into one entry carrying the most frequent genes and DNA. In this sample the table shows 490,000 or so distinct CDR3 sequences, 10% to 12% of which occur a single time. Roughly 10% of the sample goes to the ten largest clones. What was sequenced was PBMCs. The receptor source for this set is a human donor in good health (CMV status not recorded). Some clones in this sample may be carry-over from other donors' samples.

This clonotype was detected ten times or more. The chain joins TRBV19 to TRBJ1-1; 8 bases map to TRBD1. CDR3 length equals 16 residues. V was clipped by 6 bases and J by 0 bases; unmatched bases: 9. Germline V gives CDR1 LNHDA, CDR2 SQIVND (reference sequence). The CDR3 protein is CASRVGQGTMNTEAFF. Written as DNA, the CDR3 is TGTGCCAGTAGGGTTGGACAGGGCACAATGAACACTGAAGCTTTCTTT.

This clonotype was picked up a small number of times. This chain joins TRBV29-1 and TRBJ2-3, with D possibly being TRBD2 (6 bases). The CDR3 contains 14 residues. CDR1 is SQVTM and CDR2 is ANQGSEA in the germline V gene. The germline V and J ends were trimmed by 4 bases and 1 base, with 12 bases remaining between them. The CDR3 spells CSVGREVGTDTQYF. The CDR3, as DNA: TGCAGCGTTGGAAGGGAGGTGGGCACAGATACGCAGTATTTT.

The table lists this clonotype with a few counts. V is TRBV6-5 and J is TRBJ1-2, with D perhaps TRBD1 (5 bases). The CDR3 is made up of 12 amino acids. CDR1 and CDR2 (germline): MNHEY, SVGAGI. Between the trimmed V and J ends, which lost 6 bases and 4 bases, there was a span of 9 bases. CDR3 in DNA: TGTGCCAGCAGGTCTGACAGCTATGGCTACACCTTC. Translated: CASRSDSYGYTF.

This clonotype was observed a handful of times. The CDR3 region is CASSLGLAGGIGDTQYF. As DNA, the CDR3 is TGTGCCAGCAGTTTGGGACTAGCGGGAGGTATTGGGGATACGCAGTATTTT. J is TRBJ2-3 and V is TRBV28; 15 bases fit TRBD2. CDR1 and CDR2 from the germline V gene are MDHEN and SYDVKM. J was trimmed by 6 bases and V by 3 bases; bases with no gene match: 7. CDR3 length: 17 amino acids.

The chain recombines TRBV12-3 or TRBV12-4 with TRBJ2-1; D not resolved. Trimming took 1 base from V and 5 from J, leaving 3 bases between them. The CDR3 length is 12 residues. The CDR3 here is CASSLVNNEQFF. CDR3 in DNA: TGTGCCAGCAGTTTAGTTAACAATGAGCAGTTCTTC.

This clonotype has just a few counts. CDR3 bases: TGTGCCAGCAGCCAAGTGCCCGGACAGGGGACCGGGGAGCTGTTTTTT. Translated, it gives CASSQVPGQGTGELFF. The chain uses TRBV3-1 and TRBJ2-2; TRBD1 aligns across 9 bases. The J segment lost 5 bases and the V segment lost 1 base, leaving 5 bases of the junction unmatched. This CDR3 is built from 16 residues. The germline V gene encodes CDR1 LGHDT and CDR2 YNNKEL (reference sequence).

The chain combines TRBV3-1 with TRBJ1-3; the D is unclear. Germline CDR1 reads LGHDT; CDR2 reads YNNKEL (reference sequence). CDR3 size: 15 residues. The V end was cut by 0 bases, the J end by 1 base, with 7 bases between. Written as DNA, the CDR3 is TGTGCCAGCAGCCAAGATCCCGTTTCTGGAAACACCATATATTTT. As protein: CASSQDPVSGNTIYF.

This clonotype turned up a few times. This chain links TRBV2 with TRBJ2-5; D not certain. The CDR3 sequence is 15 residues long. From germline, CDR1 is SNHLY and CDR2 FYNNEI. V was shortened by 0 bases and J by 5 bases, with 13 bases between the two germline ends. The CDR3 DNA reads TGTGCCAGCAGTGAAGCGCTTCCTGTGGATGAGACCCAGTACTTC. Translation gives CASSEALPVDETQYF.

Regarding this clonotype: This may be a read error, as it is one base from a much larger clone. The chain carries TRBV5-1 and TRBJ1-2; D unresolved. Between the trimmed V and J ends, which lost 4 bases and 1 base, there was a span of 14 bases. CDR1 SGHRS and CDR2 YFSETQ come from the germline V gene. The CDR3 length is 15 residues. CDR3: CASSPGSVFNYGYTF. DNA of the CDR3: TGCGCCAGCAGCCCCGGGTCAGTTTTTAACTATGGCTACACCTTC.

Points on this clonotype: This may come from a read error, since a much larger clone is one base off. The chain carries TRBV6-2 or TRBV6-3 and TRBJ2-3, with D perhaps TRBD2 (5 bases). The CDR3 is 17 residues long. The V end lost 0 bases, the J end lost 0 bases, and 13 bases lay between the germline ends. The germline V gene has CDR1 MNHEY and CDR2 SVGEGT. CDR3 in amino acids: CASSYSPAGVSTDTQYF. As DNA, the CDR3 is TGTGCCAGCAGTTACTCGCCTGCGGGCGTGAGCACAGATACGCAGTATTTT.

This clonotype was seen repeatedly, ten times or more. V usage is TRBV7-8 and J usage is TRBJ2-1; 10 bases align to TRBD2. J gave up 8 bases and V 5 bases, and 21 bases lay outside the gene matches. The CDR3 length is 19 residues. The germline V gene encodes CDR1 SGHVS and CDR2 FQNEAQ. The CDR3 sequence is CASSIGGLLAGVAIYEQFF. The CDR3 DNA is TGTGCCAGCAGCATTGGGGGGTTGCTAGCGGGAGTGGCAATATATGAGCAGTTCTTC.

This clonotype was seen only a few times. The chain has TRBV12-3 or TRBV12-4 and TRBJ2-1; 14 bases align to TRBD2. This CDR3 comprises 18 residues. Trimming took 5 bases from V and 0 from J; bases not matched to a gene: 6. Written as DNA, the CDR3 is TGTGCCAGCAGTGTGACTAGCGGGAGGGAAAGCTCCTACAATGAGCAGTTCTTC. Protein product: CASSVTSGRESSYNEQFF.

This clonotype was observed at least ten times. V gene TRBV7-3 combines with J gene TRBJ2-3, with a tentative D call TRBD2 (5 bases). The CDR3 runs to 14 residues. V shed 5 bases and J shed 4 bases, with 13 bases lying between them. CDR1 is SGHTA, CDR2 FQGTGA, per germline. Here the CDR3 DNA reads TGTGCCAGCAGCCCGGGGTTCGACTCAGATACGCAGTATTTT. It specifies CASSPGFDSDTQYF.